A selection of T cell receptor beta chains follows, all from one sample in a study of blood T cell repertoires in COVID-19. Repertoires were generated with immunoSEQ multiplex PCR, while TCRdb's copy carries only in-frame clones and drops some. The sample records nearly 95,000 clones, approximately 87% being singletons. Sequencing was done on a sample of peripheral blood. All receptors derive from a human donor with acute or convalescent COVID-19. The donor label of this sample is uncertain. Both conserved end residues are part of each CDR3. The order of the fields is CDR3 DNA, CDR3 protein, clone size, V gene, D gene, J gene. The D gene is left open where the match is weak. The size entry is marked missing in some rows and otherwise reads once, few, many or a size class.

CDR3nt: TGTGCCAGCAGTCCACCTGGCCAGGGCGCCTACGAGCAGTACTTC
CDR3aa: CASSPPGQGAYEQYF
abundance: -
v_gene: TRBV6-5
d_gene: -
j_gene: TRBJ2-7

CDR3nt: TGTGCCAGTAGTATAGCGGACAGGAAAAATGAAAAACTGTTTTTT
CDR3aa: CASSIADRKNEKLFF
abundance: -
v_gene: TRBV19
d_gene: TRBD1
j_gene: TRBJ1-4

CDR3nt: TGTGCCAGCAGCCAAAAGACAGGGCCGTACGAGCAGTACTTC
CDR3aa: CASSQKTGPYEQYF
abundance: once
v_gene: TRBV14
d_gene: TRBD1
j_gene: TRBJ2-7

CDR3nt: TGCGCCAGCACCCCCCTTTCTAGCGGGGAGCTGTTTTTT
CDR3aa: CASTPLSSGELFF
abundance: once
v_gene: TRBV5-1
d_gene: -
j_gene: TRBJ2-2

CDR3nt: TGTGCCTCCGGGGGGCCCCAAGAGACCCAGTACTTC
CDR3aa: CASGGPQETQYF
abundance: -
v_gene: TRBV28
d_gene: -
j_gene: TRBJ2-5

CDR3nt: TGTGCCAGCAGCGTCTGGGGGGGATCAAACATTCAGTACTTC
CDR3aa: CASSVWGGSNIQYF
abundance: -
v_gene: TRBV2
d_gene: TRBD2
j_gene: TRBJ2-4

CDR3nt: TGTGCCAGCAGCCCCGGGGAGTTTATCGAAAAACTGTTTTTT
CDR3aa: CASSPGEFIEKLFF
abundance: once
v_gene: TRBV7-9
d_gene: -
j_gene: TRBJ1-4

CDR3nt: TGTGCCTGGTCTAGGGACTTAAATTCACCCCTCCACTTT
CDR3aa: CAWSRDLNSPLHF
abundance: once
v_gene: TRBV30
d_gene: -
j_gene: TRBJ1-6

CDR3nt: TGTGCCAGCAGCCTCCGACAGGGGGCGGAAGCTTTCTTT
CDR3aa: CASSLRQGAEAFF
abundance: once
v_gene: TRBV11-2
d_gene: TRBD1
j_gene: TRBJ1-1

CDR3nt: TGCGCCAGCAGTGATAGGGGGGGGAGCACAGATACGCAGTATTTT
CDR3aa: CASSDRGGSTDTQYF
abundance: -
v_gene: TRBV10-1
d_gene: -
j_gene: TRBJ2-3

CDR3nt: TGTGCCAGCAGTCGTTATCCGGGACAGGGGGCGAATGAGCAGTTCTTC
CDR3aa: CASSRYPGQGANEQFF
abundance: -
v_gene: TRBV3-1/TRBV3-2
d_gene: TRBD1
j_gene: TRBJ2-1

CDR3nt: TGTGCCAGCAGGAATAGGGGGCGGTATCAGCCCCAGCATTTT
CDR3aa: CASRNRGRYQPQHF
abundance: -
v_gene: TRBV6-5
d_gene: TRBD1
j_gene: TRBJ1-5

CDR3nt: TGCGCCAGCAGCTGGTCAGGAAACACTGAAGCTTTCTTT
CDR3aa: CASSWSGNTEAFF
abundance: -
v_gene: TRBV5-1
d_gene: -
j_gene: TRBJ1-1

CDR3nt: TGTGCCAGCAGTGAAAGGGCTAGCGGCTCAGAGACCCAGTACTTC
CDR3aa: CASSERASGSETQYF
abundance: -
v_gene: TRBV2
d_gene: TRBD2
j_gene: TRBJ2-5

CDR3nt: TGTGCCAGCATGGGAGGACCCAACTATGGCTACACCTTC
CDR3aa: CASMGGPNYGYTF
abundance: -
v_gene: TRBV12-3/TRBV12-4
d_gene: -
j_gene: TRBJ1-2

CDR3nt: TGTGCCAGCAGCTTCTCGGGACAGGCCTACAATGAGCAGTTCTTC
CDR3aa: CASSFSGQAYNEQFF
abundance: -
v_gene: TRBV7-2
d_gene: TRBD1
j_gene: TRBJ2-1

CDR3nt: TGTGCCAGCAGCTTAAGACTAGACCAAGAGACCCAGTACTTC
CDR3aa: CASSLRLDQETQYF
abundance: -
v_gene: TRBV7-9
d_gene: -
j_gene: TRBJ2-5

CDR3nt: TGTGCCATCAGTGAGTCGACGGGGCGGGGCGCTAACTATGGCTACACCTTC
CDR3aa: CAISESTGRGANYGYTF
abundance: -
v_gene: TRBV10-3
d_gene: -
j_gene: TRBJ1-2

CDR3nt: TGTGCCAGCAGACGACAGGAGAACACTGAAGCTTTCTTT
CDR3aa: CASRRQENTEAFF
abundance: -
v_gene: TRBV12-3/TRBV12-4
d_gene: -
j_gene: TRBJ1-1